The clone carrying this TCR beta chain was counted a few times. This specimen comes from a study of blood T cell repertoires in COVID-19. Study-level background: There were acute and convalescent COVID-19 samples, and they came from the United States, Italy and Spain. The analysed material was cDNA or gDNA that came from T cells, B-cell-depleted T cells, or PBMCs.

CDR1 is MNHEY, CDR2 SVGAGI, per germline. The CDR3 is 14 amino acids. V lost 5 bases, J lost 3 bases, and 6 bases stayed unmatched. In the authors' methods: The authors estimated nucleated cell counts from reference gene primer amplification. The assay was immunoSEQ multiplex PCR, and TCRdb's table has in-frame clones only and misses some. V, J and clone size derive from that table, while D and trimming were established from the DNA sequence. This repertoire shows about 74,000 clones, about nine tenths found once; its top ten account for 29%. The receptor's source is a woman at least 80 years old with active or convalescent COVID-19. This chain connects TRBV6-5 to TRBJ2-7; 8 bases line up with TRBD1. The source material was peripheral blood. CDR3 amino acids: CASSPRTGRYEQYF. The CDR3 DNA is TGTGCCAGCAGTCCGAGGACAGGGCGCTACGAGCAGTACTTC.